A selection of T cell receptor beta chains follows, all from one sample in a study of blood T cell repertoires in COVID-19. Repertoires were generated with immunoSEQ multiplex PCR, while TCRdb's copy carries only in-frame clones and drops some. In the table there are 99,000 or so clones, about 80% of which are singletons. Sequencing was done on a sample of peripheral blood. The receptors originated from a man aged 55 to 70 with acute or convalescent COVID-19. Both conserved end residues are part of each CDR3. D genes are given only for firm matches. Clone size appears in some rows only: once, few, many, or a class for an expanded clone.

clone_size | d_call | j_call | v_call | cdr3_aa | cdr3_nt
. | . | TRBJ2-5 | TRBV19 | CASSARVGGTQYF | TGTGCCAGTAGTGCCCGGGTCGGGGGGACCCAGTACTTC
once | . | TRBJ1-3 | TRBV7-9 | CASSSLPVSGNTIYF | TGTGCCAGCAGCTCCTTACCGGTCTCTGGAAACACCATATATTTT
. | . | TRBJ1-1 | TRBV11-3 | CASSPGTQERAFF | TGTGCCAGCAGCCCCGGGACACAGGAGAGAGCTTTCTTT
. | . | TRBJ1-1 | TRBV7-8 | CASSNRRNTEAFF | TGTGCCAGCAGCAACAGGAGGAACACTGAAGCTTTCTTT
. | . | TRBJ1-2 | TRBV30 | CAWSLGGKTGYTF | TGTGCCTGGAGTCTGGGGGGAAAAACTGGCTACACCTTC
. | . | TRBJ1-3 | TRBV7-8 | CASSIGAGNTIYF | TGTGCCAGCAGCATTGGAGCTGGAAACACCATATATTTT
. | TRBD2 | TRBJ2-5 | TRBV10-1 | CASKEREIKETQYF | TGCGCCAGCAAAGAGCGGGAGATCAAAGAGACCCAGTACTTC
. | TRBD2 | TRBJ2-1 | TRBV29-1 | CSAGGTPGLAGGSSYNEQFF | TGCAGCGCCGGGGGCACACCGGGACTAGCGGGAGGTAGCTCCTACAATGAGCAGTTCTTC
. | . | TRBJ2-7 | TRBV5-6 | CASSLGARGYYEQYF | TGTGCCAGCAGCTTGGGGGCACGGGGGTATTACGAGCAGTACTTC
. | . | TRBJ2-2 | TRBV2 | CASRGRTNTGELFF | TGTGCCAGCAGGGGCAGGACGAACACCGGGGAGCTGTTTTTT
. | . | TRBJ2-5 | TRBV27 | CASAITRHRETQYF | TGTGCCAGCGCAATCACTAGACATCGAGAGACCCAGTACTTC
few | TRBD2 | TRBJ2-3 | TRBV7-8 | CASSVGFGLVTDTQYF | TGTGCCAGCAGCGTGGGTTTTGGACTAGTCACAGATACGCAGTATTTT
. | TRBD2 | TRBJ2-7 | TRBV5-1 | CASSLSRASGRREQYF | TGCGCCAGCAGCTTGAGTCGGGCTAGCGGGAGGAGGGAGCAGTACTTC
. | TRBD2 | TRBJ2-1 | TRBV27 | CASSPPSPSGRGNEQFF | TGTGCCAGCAGCCCTCCCTCGCCTAGCGGGAGAGGCAATGAGCAGTTCTTC
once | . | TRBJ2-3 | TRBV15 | CATSRGDTDTQYF | TGTGCCACCAGCAGAGGAGACACAGATACGCAGTATTTT
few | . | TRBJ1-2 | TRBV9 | CASSVNSVKGYTF | TGTGCCAGCAGCGTAAATTCGGTTAAGGGCTACACCTTC
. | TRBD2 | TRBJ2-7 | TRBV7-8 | CASSRRSGTSGDVEQYF | TGTGCCAGCAGCCGACGCTCCGGGACTAGCGGGGACGTGGAGCAGTACTTC
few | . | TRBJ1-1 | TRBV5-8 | CASSLEGAFAEAFF | TGTGCCAGCAGCTTGGAAGGAGCGTTTGCTGAAGCTTTCTTT
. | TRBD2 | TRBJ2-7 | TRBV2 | CASSEPSGNYEQYF | TGTGCCAGCAGTGAACCTAGCGGGAACTACGAGCAGTACTTC
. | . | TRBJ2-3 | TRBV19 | CASSVGVASSTDTQYF | TGTGCCAGTAGTGTGGGAGTCGCGTCTAGCACAGATACGCAGTATTTT
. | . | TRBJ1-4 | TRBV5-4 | CASSLDSDEKLFF | TGTGCCAGCAGCTTAGACAGCGATGAAAAACTGTTTTTT
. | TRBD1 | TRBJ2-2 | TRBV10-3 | CAISEGAGGNTGELFF | TGTGCCATCAGTGAAGGGGCAGGGGGCAACACCGGGGAGCTGTTTTTT
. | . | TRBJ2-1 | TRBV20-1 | CSPSGSREQFF | TGCAGTCCCTCGGGTAGTCGCGAGCAGTTCTTC
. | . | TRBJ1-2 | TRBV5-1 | CASSYTGGDYGYTF | TGCGCCAGCAGCTACACAGGCGGCGACTATGGCTACACCTTC
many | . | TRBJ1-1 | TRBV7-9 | CASSTGPLNTEAFF | TGTGCCAGCAGCACAGGACCCTTGAACACTGAAGCTTTCTTT
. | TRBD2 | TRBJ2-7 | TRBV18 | CASSPPGTRRTEQYF | TGTGCCAGCTCACCACCCGGGACTAGAAGAACCGAGCAGTACTTC
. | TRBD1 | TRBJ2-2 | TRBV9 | CASSFLTGANTGELFF | TGTGCCAGCAGCTTCCTGACAGGGGCGAACACCGGGGAGCTGTTTTTT
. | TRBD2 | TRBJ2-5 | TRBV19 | CASTQLAGGGWETQYF | TGTGCCAGTACCCAACTAGCGGGAGGGGGTTGGGAGACCCAGTACTTC
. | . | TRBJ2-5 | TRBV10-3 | CAINTDLGQETQYF | TGTGCCATCAACACCGATTTGGGGCAGGAGACCCAGTACTTC
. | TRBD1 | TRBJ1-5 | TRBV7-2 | CASTKDRDQPQHF | TGTGCCAGCACCAAGGACAGGGATCAGCCCCAGCATTTT
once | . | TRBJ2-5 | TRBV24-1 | CATSGTAQETQYF | TGTGCCACCAGTGGGACAGCCCAAGAGACCCAGTACTTC
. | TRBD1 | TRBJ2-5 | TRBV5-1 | CASSLRGTGGGETQYF | TGCGCCAGCAGCTTGCGGGGGACAGGGGGCGGAGAGACCCAGTACTTC
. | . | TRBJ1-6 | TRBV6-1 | CASSEAQRINSPLHF | TGTGCCAGCAGTGAAGCTCAGAGGATTAATTCACCCCTCCACTTT
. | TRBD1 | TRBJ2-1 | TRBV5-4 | CASRAGTVLDEQFF | TGTGCCAGCAGGGCCGGGACAGTCCTCGATGAGCAGTTCTTC
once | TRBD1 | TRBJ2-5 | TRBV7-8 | CASSSNTGAGETQYF | TGTGCCAGCAGCTCGAATACAGGGGCCGGGGAGACCCAGTACTTC
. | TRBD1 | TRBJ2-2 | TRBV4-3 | CASSQTDRGRELFF | TGCGCCAGCAGCCAAACGGACAGGGGACGGGAGCTGTTTTTT
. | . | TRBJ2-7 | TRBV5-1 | CASSTTGSYEQYF | TGCGCCAGCAGTACGACAGGTTCCTACGAGCAGTACTTC
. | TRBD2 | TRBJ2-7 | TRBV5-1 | CASSLTGGTSGIHEQYF | TGCGCCAGCAGCCTAACAGGGGGGACTAGCGGGATCCACGAGCAGTACTTC
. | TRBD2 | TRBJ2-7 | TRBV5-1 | CASSLEGTSFYEQYF | TGCGCCAGCAGCTTGGAGGGGACTAGCTTCTACGAGCAGTACTTC
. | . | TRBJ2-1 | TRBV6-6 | CASSLRRGVDYNEQFF | TGTGCCAGCAGTTTAAGGCGGGGAGTAGATTACAATGAGCAGTTCTTC
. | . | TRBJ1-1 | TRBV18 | CASSPEWNTEAFF | TGTGCCAGCTCACCGGAGTGGAACACTGAAGCTTTCTTT
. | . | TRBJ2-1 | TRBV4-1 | CASSRREVVNEQFF | TGCGCCAGCAGCCGTCGCGAGGTGGTCAATGAGCAGTTCTTC
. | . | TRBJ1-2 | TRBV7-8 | CASSLQVVSRSSGYTF | TGTGCCAGCAGCTTACAGGTGGTCAGCCGGTCTTCTGGCTACACCTTC
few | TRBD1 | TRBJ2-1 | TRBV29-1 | CSGSGTGVYNEQFF | TGCAGCGGATCCGGGACAGGGGTTTACAATGAGCAGTTCTTC
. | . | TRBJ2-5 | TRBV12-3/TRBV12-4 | CASSGQSQETQYF | TGTGCCAGCAGTGGACAGTCACAAGAGACCCAGTACTTC
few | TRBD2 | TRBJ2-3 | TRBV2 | CASSAGLAGMSPDTQYF | TGTGCCAGCAGCGCCGGACTAGCGGGGATGAGCCCAGATACGCAGTATTTT
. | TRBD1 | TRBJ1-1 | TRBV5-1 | CASSRDRGDTEAFF | TGCGCCAGCAGCAGGGACAGGGGCGACACTGAAGCTTTCTTT
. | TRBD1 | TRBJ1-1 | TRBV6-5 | CASTTSGTGVFF | TGTGCCAGCACAACCTCTGGGACAGGGGTTTTCTTT